A selection of T cell receptor beta chains follows, all from one sample in a study of CD8+ T cells in alopecia areata. Some clones are missing from TCRdb's copy, which holds only in-frame ones; the method was immunoSEQ multiplex PCR. The data show 250,000 to 300,000 clones, roughly 64% seen once. The sequencing used CD4+ T cells sorted from blood, collected at week 24, from a patient treated with tofacitinib. These receptors all stem from a human donor with alopecia areata. Both conserved end residues are part of each CDR3. The order of the fields is D gene, clone size, CDR3 length, V gene, J gene, CDR3 DNA, CDR3 protein. The D gene is left open where the match is weak. Some rows have no size entry. The others give once, few or many, or a class for an expanded clone.

d_gene: -; abundance: few; len: 12; v_gene: TRBV28; j_gene: TRBJ2-7; CDR3nt: TGTGCCAGCAGTTTTATTGGGGGCGAGCAGTACTTC; CDR3aa: CASSFIGGEQYF
d_gene: -; abundance: -; len: 11; v_gene: TRBV14; j_gene: TRBJ2-5; CDR3nt: TGTGCCAGCGGGCAGGGGGAGACCCAGTACTTC; CDR3aa: CASGQGETQYF
d_gene: TRBD2; abundance: once; len: 16; v_gene: TRBV18; j_gene: TRBJ2-5; CDR3nt: TGTGCCAGCTCACCACCGGGGAGCGGGGGGAAAGAGACCCAGTACTTC; CDR3aa: CASSPPGSGGKETQYF
d_gene: -; abundance: -; len: 14; v_gene: TRBV18; j_gene: TRBJ2-3; CDR3nt: TGTGCCAGCTCAGGGGGTAGCAGCCCAGATACGCAGTATTTT; CDR3aa: CASSGGSSPDTQYF
d_gene: TRBD1; abundance: -; len: 14; v_gene: TRBV27; j_gene: TRBJ2-7; CDR3nt: TGTGCCAGCAGTAACCGGGACAGACAATACGAGCAGTACTTC; CDR3aa: CASSNRDRQYEQYF
d_gene: -; abundance: -; len: 13; v_gene: TRBV29-1; j_gene: TRBJ1-6; CDR3nt: TGCAGCGTTGGGGGCGGGGGGAATTCACCCCTCCACTTT; CDR3aa: CSVGGGGNSPLHF
d_gene: -; abundance: few; len: 17; v_gene: TRBV14; j_gene: TRBJ1-1; CDR3nt: TGTGCCAGCAGCCAAGTCGCGGGGGGCGTGATGAACACTGAAGCTTTCTTT; CDR3aa: CASSQVAGGVMNTEAFF
d_gene: -; abundance: -; len: 13; v_gene: TRBV29-1; j_gene: TRBJ2-3; CDR3nt: TGCAGCGCCAGGGGTACGGACACAGATACGCAGTATTTT; CDR3aa: CSARGTDTDTQYF
d_gene: -; abundance: -; len: 13; v_gene: TRBV7-2; j_gene: TRBJ2-7; CDR3nt: TGTGCCAGCAGCCCCCGGGACAACTACGAGCAGTACTTC; CDR3aa: CASSPRDNYEQYF
d_gene: TRBD1; abundance: -; len: 15; v_gene: TRBV30; j_gene: TRBJ2-4; CDR3nt: TGTGCCTGGAGTGTAAAGGGGGCGTCCAAAAACATTCAGTACTTC; CDR3aa: CAWSVKGASKNIQYF
d_gene: TRBD1; abundance: -; len: 15; v_gene: TRBV5-1; j_gene: TRBJ1-6; CDR3nt: TGCGCCAGCAGCCACCCGGGACAGGGGGATTCACCCCTCCACTTT; CDR3aa: CASSHPGQGDSPLHF
d_gene: TRBD2; abundance: few; len: 18; v_gene: TRBV29-1; j_gene: TRBJ2-3; CDR3nt: TGCAGCGTCTCTACTAGCGGGGGGGGCCTTTGGGCGACAGATACGCAGTATTTT; CDR3aa: CSVSTSGGGLWATDTQYF
d_gene: -; abundance: few; len: 12; v_gene: TRBV19; j_gene: TRBJ2-5; CDR3nt: TGTGCCAGTAGGGACAGTCAAGAGACCCAGTACTTC; CDR3aa: CASRDSQETQYF
d_gene: -; abundance: few; len: 15; v_gene: TRBV5-1; j_gene: TRBJ1-4; CDR3nt: TGCGCCAGCAGCTTGGAGGGAAACGAGGTTGAAAAACTGTTTTTT; CDR3aa: CASSLEGNEVEKLFF
d_gene: -; abundance: -; len: 14; v_gene: TRBV7-2; j_gene: TRBJ1-4; CDR3nt: TGTGCCAGCAGCGCAGACAGGCTAAATGAAAAACTGTTTTTT; CDR3aa: CASSADRLNEKLFF
d_gene: -; abundance: -; len: 16; v_gene: TRBV4-2; j_gene: TRBJ2-5; CDR3nt: TGTGCCAGCAGCCAAGATCTCACCGGACCCCAAGAGACCCAGTACTTC; CDR3aa: CASSQDLTGPQETQYF
d_gene: TRBD1; abundance: -; len: 15; v_gene: TRBV28; j_gene: TRBJ2-1; CDR3nt: TGTGCCAGCAGGACTGGGGACAGGGGGAGGAATGAGCAGTTCTTC; CDR3aa: CASRTGDRGRNEQFF
d_gene: -; abundance: -; len: 15; v_gene: TRBV7-9; j_gene: TRBJ2-7; CDR3nt: TGTGCCAGCAGCTTAGGCGGGGGACAGATCTACGAGCAGTACTTC; CDR3aa: CASSLGGGQIYEQYF
d_gene: TRBD1; abundance: once; len: 16; v_gene: TRBV28; j_gene: TRBJ2-5; CDR3nt: TGTGCCAGCAGTGTTCGGGTACCAGGGGGCCATGAGACCCAGTACTTC; CDR3aa: CASSVRVPGGHETQYF
d_gene: -; abundance: -; len: 14; v_gene: TRBV7-2; j_gene: TRBJ1-5; CDR3nt: TGTGCCAGCAGCCGACCGGAGGGGAATCAGCCCCAGCATTTT; CDR3aa: CASSRPEGNQPQHF
d_gene: -; abundance: -; len: 14; v_gene: TRBV6-5; j_gene: TRBJ1-2; CDR3nt: TGTGCCAGCAGCAGGACGGCGCGGGACTATGGCTACACCTTC; CDR3aa: CASSRTARDYGYTF
d_gene: TRBD1; abundance: -; len: 15; v_gene: TRBV30; j_gene: TRBJ2-5; CDR3nt: TGTGCCTGGAGCCGGGACAGGGGGGAGGCAGAGACCCAGTACTTC; CDR3aa: CAWSRDRGEAETQYF
d_gene: -; abundance: -; len: 11; v_gene: TRBV29-1; j_gene: TRBJ2-5; CDR3nt: TGCAGCCTTTCGAAGGGGGAGACCCAGTACTTC; CDR3aa: CSLSKGETQYF
d_gene: -; abundance: -; len: 18; v_gene: TRBV30; j_gene: TRBJ2-7; CDR3nt: TGTGCCTGGAGTCACAATTTCGGGGGTAGCGGACCCTCCTACGAGCAGTACTTC; CDR3aa: CAWSHNFGGSGPSYEQYF
d_gene: -; abundance: few; len: 13; v_gene: TRBV29-1; j_gene: TRBJ2-3; CDR3nt: TGCAGCGTTTCCCTCGGGGCTGGAGATACGCAGTATTTT; CDR3aa: CSVSLGAGDTQYF
d_gene: -; abundance: few; len: 14; v_gene: TRBV29-1; j_gene: TRBJ2-5; CDR3nt: TGCAGCGTTCACTTTCAGGGGTCCCAAGAGACCCAGTACTTC; CDR3aa: CSVHFQGSQETQYF
d_gene: TRBD2; abundance: -; len: 14; v_gene: TRBV5-4; j_gene: TRBJ2-5; CDR3nt: TGTGCCAGCAGCGTTAGCGGGGGCCAAGAGACCCAGTACTTC; CDR3aa: CASSVSGGQETQYF
d_gene: -; abundance: -; len: 13; v_gene: TRBV7-2; j_gene: TRBJ1-6; CDR3nt: TGTGCCAGCAGTTCAAGAAGAGAATCACCCCTCCACTTT; CDR3aa: CASSSRRESPLHF
d_gene: -; abundance: few; len: 14; v_gene: TRBV2; j_gene: TRBJ1-2; CDR3nt: TGTGCCAGCAGTGTAACAGCGACAAACTATGGCTACACCTTC; CDR3aa: CASSVTATNYGYTF
d_gene: -; abundance: few; len: 13; v_gene: TRBV29-1; j_gene: TRBJ2-2; CDR3nt: TGCAGCGCCGGACATGCGAACACCGGGGAGCTGTTTTTT; CDR3aa: CSAGHANTGELFF
d_gene: -; abundance: -; len: 14; v_gene: TRBV5-6; j_gene: TRBJ2-3; CDR3nt: TGTGCCAGCAGCCCGGGGGCCCCCACAGATACGCAGTATTTT; CDR3aa: CASSPGAPTDTQYF
d_gene: -; abundance: -; len: 14; v_gene: TRBV7-9; j_gene: TRBJ1-1; CDR3nt: TGTGCCAGCAGCCGAGACCAGGGTCCGGACGGAGCTTTCTTT; CDR3aa: CASSRDQGPDGAFF
d_gene: TRBD2; abundance: few; len: 13; v_gene: TRBV29-1; j_gene: TRBJ2-4; CDR3nt: TGCAGCTCCAAAACTAGCGGGGGTGACATTCAGTACTTC; CDR3aa: CSSKTSGGDIQYF
d_gene: -; abundance: few; len: 14; v_gene: TRBV29-1; j_gene: TRBJ1-5; CDR3nt: TGCAGCGTTGAAGAAGCCGGGGGGCATCAGCCCCAGCATTTT; CDR3aa: CSVEEAGGHQPQHF
d_gene: -; abundance: -; len: 12; v_gene: TRBV10-3; j_gene: TRBJ1-4; CDR3nt: TGTGCCATCAGGGGTGACGATGAAAAACTGTTTTTT; CDR3aa: CAIRGDDEKLFF
d_gene: -; abundance: few; len: 15; v_gene: TRBV7-2; j_gene: TRBJ1-4; CDR3nt: TGTGCCAGCAGCTTAGAAGCCAGCTACGTTGAAAAACTGTTTTTT; CDR3aa: CASSLEASYVEKLFF
d_gene: -; abundance: -; len: 13; v_gene: TRBV29-1; j_gene: TRBJ2-1; CDR3nt: TGCAGCGTTGGCGTCAGCTCCTACAATGAGCAGTTCTTC; CDR3aa: CSVGVSSYNEQFF
d_gene: -; abundance: once; len: 11; v_gene: TRBV30; j_gene: TRBJ1-1; CDR3nt: TGTGCCTGGAGTGGCCGGGGGCAAGCTTTCTTT; CDR3aa: CAWSGRGQAFF
d_gene: -; abundance: few; len: 14; v_gene: TRBV4-2; j_gene: TRBJ2-1; CDR3nt: TGTGCCAGCAGCCAAGAGGACAGTTCCAATGAGCAGTTCTTC; CDR3aa: CASSQEDSSNEQFF
d_gene: TRBD1; abundance: -; len: 15; v_gene: TRBV30; j_gene: TRBJ1-5; CDR3nt: TGTGCCTGGAGTGCTGGGGACAGGATGAATCAGCCCCAGCATTTT; CDR3aa: CAWSAGDRMNQPQHF